This note documents a single TCR beta chain sequence. Its specific antigen is unknown. The sample holds no much larger clone one base away, and base qualities are not on file. The record originates from a study of TIL therapy for anti-PD-1-resistant metastatic lung cancer (dated by TCRdb to 2020 to 2023). Background on the whole study: Before any PD-1/PD-L1 blockade was given, tumors were harvested, nivolumab was then administered, and patients who progressed went on to receive lymphodepletion, an infusion of expanded TIL, and IL-2. Enrolled patients had a median age of about 53 years (range 38-75) and a median tumor PD-L1 proportion score of around 6%. The cohort was predominantly lung adenocarcinoma, with a few EGFR-mutant and two ALK-rearranged tumors, and half of patients were current or former smokers. A median non-synonymous tumor mutation burden of approximately 1.4 mutations per megabase was determined across the cohort by whole-exome sequencing. T cell receptor beta sequencing of tumor and peripheral blood served to follow clonotypes across the tumor, the expanded TIL product, and serial blood samples.

V is shortened by 2 bases, J by 1 base, and the region joining them spans 7 bases. Measured from the cysteine to the phenylalanine, the CDR3 is 14 residues long. The sequence is cut down to CDR3 DNA, 42 bases in frame from base 1. The germline V gene yields MNHEY for CDR1 and SVGAGI for CDR2. The sample's time point label is to be understood as: pre-treatment sample, taken before nivolumab and TIL therapy. Adults with stage 4 NSCLC were enrolled from October 2017 to January 2020 in a dual-center phase I trial. The samples were obtained from a phase I trial that was single-arm and open-label and tested tumor-infiltrating lymphocyte therapy combined with nivolumab in advanced non-small cell lung cancer. Mononuclear cells from blood collected in EDTA tubes were isolated on a Ficoll gradient and snap-frozen as pellets, and DNA was then extracted using a Qiagen mini-prep kit. Using bias-controlled multiplex PCR with the immunoSEQ v3 hsTCRB kit, the TCR beta CDR3 regions were amplified from genomic DNA. An Illumina NextSeq 500 was used to sequence the TCR libraries, reaching roughly 2.2 million read pairs at survey level or roughly 5-6.5 million at deep level. As for the original processing: V, D and J genes were assigned, non-productive sequences were removed, and clonality was reported by immunoSEQ Analyzer software. Repertoires of infused TIL and blood were compared using productive Simpson clonality and the Morisita overlap index of productive TRB rearrangements. The absolute count of a clonotype in blood was estimated by multiplying the lymphocyte count by the CD3+ fraction and by the productive frequency of the clone. TCRdb mirrors the immuneACCESS table, restricted to in-frame sequences. Some clones are absent from its copies; in checked studies, under half trace to an unresolved V gene, and the reason for the others is unknown. Clone size and V and J calls were adopted from that table, with D and trimming inferred from the DNA. The table for this sample lists 15,000 to 20,000 clones; approximately 83% of them were counted only once. Over 2% of the sample lies in the top ten.

Study-level results and caveats: Infused TIL clonotypes partially replaced the baseline peripheral repertoire then decayed over months, with no apparent association between persistence and response. Generalizability was limited because the cohort was highly selected, with more treatment-naive, never-smoker and oncogene-addicted patients included than is typical. The study protocol defined all tumor marker inferences as exploratory.

This specimen was blood, taken at baseline. The TCR sequence derives from a person aged 25-80 years with non-small cell lung cancer. The chain couples TRBV6-5 to TRBJ2-3, with an unclear D gene assignment. The CDR3 sequence is CASSYRGRTDTQYF. The DNA sequence follows: TGTGCCAGCAGTTACCGCGGACGCACAGATACGCAGTATTTT.